This TCR beta chain was identified in a study of OX40 agonist ivuxolimab in advanced cancers. Study-wide context: An anti-OX40 (CD134) antibody with agonistic activity, ivuxolimab, was administered to patients. Each dose-escalation patient presented with hepatocellular carcinoma, melanoma, renal cell or head and neck cancer. The patients received ivuxolimab by intravenous route every 2 weeks at 0.01 to 10 mg/kg.

Per germline, CDR1 ENHRY and CDR2 SYGVKD. Trimming left V 6 bases short and J 0 bases short, with 9 bases between. The CDR3 has 14 residues. The assay was immunoSEQ multiplex PCR, and TCRdb's table has in-frame clones only and misses some. The sample has tens of thousands of clones; roughly nine tenths are singletons. Specimen: CD4+ or CD8+ T cells sorted from blood, collected in a trial of the OX40 agonist ivuxolimab. The chain uses TRBV10-3 and TRBJ2-4, with D possibly TRBD2 on 6 matching bases. The receptor's source is an adult with an advanced solid tumor such as melanoma, head and neck, liver or kidney cancer. The CDR3 reads CAISQGLAKNIQYF. The CDR3 DNA follows: TGTGCCATCAGCCAGGGACTAGCCAAAAACATTCAGTACTTC.